Following are 28 T cell receptor beta chains from one sample sequenced in a study of blood T cell repertoires in COVID-19. Here immunoSEQ multiplex PCR was the method, and the copy in TCRdb shows in-frame clones only, minus some. The top ten hold about 10% of the sample, which has 150,000 to 200,000 clones, approximately 87% seen once. Source material: peripheral blood. These receptor sequences come from a woman in her sixties with COVID-19, enrolled during active disease.

This clone was counted a few times. V and J are TRBV28 and TRBJ1-2; D call uncertain. Looked up from germline, CDR1 is MDHEN and CDR2 is SYDVKM. This CDR3 comprises 16 residues. Trimming took 7 bases from V and 1 from J, leaving 19 bases between them. The DNA for the CDR3 is TGTGCCAGCATGAAGGGTCGGGGAACCTTTAACTATGGCTACACCTTC. The encoded protein is CASMKGRGTFNYGYTF.

The chain links TRBV30 to TRBJ2-6; D ambiguous. The CDR3 contains 15 residues. CDR1 and CDR2 from the germline V gene are GTSNPN and SVGIG (reference sequence). V shed 2 bases and J shed 4 bases, with 12 bases lying between them. In nucleotides, the CDR3 is TGTGCCTGGAGTTCAGGCCTATCGGGGGCCAACGTCCTGACTTTC. Its protein is CAWSSGLSGANVLTF.

The genes are TRBV6-5 and TRBJ1-3; D possibly corresponds to TRBD1 (6 bases). CDR3 length: 15 residues. Germline CDR1 and CDR2: MNHEY and SVGAGI. Trimming cost V 5 bases and J 0 bases, with 11 bases left between them. The DNA of the CDR3 is TGTGCCAGCAGTACTGACAGGTCCTCTGGAAACACCATATATTTT. It specifies CASSTDRSSGNTIYF.

This clone was observed a handful of times. This chain connects TRBV9 to TRBJ2-1; a possible D gene is TRBD1 (5 bases). V was pared by 0 bases and J by 6 bases, with 13 bases between. The germline V gene has CDR1 SGDLS and CDR2 YYNGEE. This CDR3 has 15 residues. Here the CDR3 DNA reads TGTGCCAGCAGCGTAGGGGGCACAGTCACCAATGAGCAGTTCTTC. This codes for CASSVGGTVTNEQFF.

The chain recombines TRBV4-1 with TRBJ2-7; D may be TRBD2 (5 bases). Germline-derived CDR1 and CDR2 are MGHRA and YSYEKL. V was clipped by 4 bases and J by 3 bases, with 19 bases between them. The CDR3 covers 16 residues. CDR3: CASSRHRGADGYEQYF. For the CDR3, the DNA is TGCGCCAGCAGCCGCCACCGGGGAGCTGACGGCTACGAGCAGTACTTC.

This chain joins TRBV19 and TRBJ1-4; D unclear. The V gene lost 6 bases and the J gene lost 0 bases, with 11 bases spanning the gap. Looked up from germline, CDR1 is LNHDA and CDR2 is SQIVND (reference sequence). CDR3 length equals 15 residues. The CDR3 here is CASRDYGATNEKLFF. The DNA for the CDR3 is TGTGCCAGTAGGGACTACGGAGCAACTAATGAAAAACTGTTTTTT.

This clone occurred a few times. The chain combines TRBV30 with TRBJ1-5, with D possibly matching TRBD1 (6 bases). Germline V lookup: CDR1 GTSNPN, CDR2 SVGIG (reference sequence). The CDR3 has 13 amino acids. V was cut by 5 bases and J by 7 bases, with 15 bases left in between. The CDR3 reads CAWGGGGWQPQHF. In DNA, the CDR3 is TGTGCCTGGGGAGGGGGGGGTTGGCAGCCCCAGCATTTT.

This clone appeared a few times. The V call is TRBV5-4, the J call TRBJ2-2; possible D gene TRBD2, 5 bases. Germline CDR1 reads SGHNT; CDR2 reads YYREEE (reference sequence). The CDR3 is made up of 18 amino acids. The ends were cut back, 0 bases at V and 6 bases at J, with 21 bases in the middle. In nucleotides, the CDR3 is TGTGCCAGCAGCTTGGGGATAAGGACCCTTGCGGAGGCCGGGGAGCTGTTTTTT. Residues: CASSLGIRTLAEAGELFF.

The chain links TRBV19 to TRBJ2-1; 10 bases line up with TRBD2. The germline gives CDR1 LNHDA, CDR2 SQIVND (reference sequence). This CDR3 spans 15 amino acids. V lost 7 bases, J lost 6 bases, and 9 bases stayed unmatched. This CDR3 is CASKGASGRFNEQFF. The CDR3 nucleotides read TGTGCCAGTAAGGGGGCTAGCGGGAGATTCAATGAGCAGTTCTTC.

The CDR3 coding sequence is TGTGCCAGCAGCTTAAATCGTGGGCATCTGACCTTC. It is translated as CASSLNRGHLTF. The rearrangement uses TRBV11-2 and TRBJ1-2; D not resolved. Germline assignment: CDR1 SGHAT and CDR2 FQNNGV. This CDR3 region has 12 residues. With 2 bases removed from V and 14 bases from J, the gap between germline ends came to 15 bases.

This rearrangement joins TRBV2 to TRBJ1-1, with unresolved D. This CDR3 region has 13 residues. The V gene's germline CDR1 is SNHLY and CDR2 FYNNEI. Trimming cost V 4 bases and J 1 base, with 7 bases left between them. The CDR3 loop reads CASSAQRNTEAFF. Written as DNA, the CDR3 is TGTGCCAGCAGTGCACAGAGGAACACTGAAGCTTTCTTT.

The chain recombines TRBV7-9 with TRBJ2-5; a possible D gene is TRBD1 (5 bases). This CDR3 contains 13 residues. Trimming cost V 0 bases and J 4 bases, with 6 bases left between them. Germline V gene data show CDR1 as SEHNR and CDR2 as FQNEAQ (reference sequence). The CDR3 DNA sequence: TGTGCCAGCAGCTTAGCAGGGGTAGAGACCCAGTACTTC. Translating gives CASSLAGVETQYF.

The chain joins TRBV4-1 to TRBJ1-2, with D perhaps TRBD1 (5 bases). This CDR3 spans 16 amino acids. Germline V lookup: CDR1 MGHRA, CDR2 YSYEKL. Between the trimmed V and J ends, which lost 4 bases and 2 bases, there was a span of 17 bases. The CDR3 reads CASSLTERGINYGYTF. CDR3 DNA: TGCGCCAGCAGCCTTACCGAGCGGGGCATAAACTATGGCTACACCTTC.

The V and J genes are TRBV6-5 and TRBJ1-2; TRBD1 aligns across 7 bases. Looked up from germline, CDR1 is MNHEY and CDR2 is SVGAGI. V lost 7 bases, J lost 5 bases, and 4 bases stayed unmatched. The CDR3 is made up of 12 amino acids. The CDR3 reads CASTPTGYGYTF. CDR3 DNA sequence: TGTGCCAGCACCCCGACAGGGTATGGCTACACCTTC.

The rearrangement joins TRBV5-4 to TRBJ2-7; no clear D. V gave up 0 bases and J gave up 2 bases, with 9 bases separating them. Germline values: CDR1 SGHNT, CDR2 YYREEE (reference sequence). CDR3 size: 14 residues. CDR3 sequence: CASSLALRPYEQYF. The DNA for the CDR3 is TGTGCCAGCAGCTTGGCACTAAGGCCCTACGAGCAGTACTTC.

In its sample, this clone was seen once. The chain couples TRBV27 to TRBJ1-5; TRBD1 aligns across 10 bases. The CDR3 runs 15 residues. Losses at the gene ends were 4 bases for V and 6 bases for J; bases not matched to a gene: 6. Germline V lookup: CDR1 MNHEY, CDR2 SMNVEV (reference sequence). The CDR3: CASSSTGGAGQPQHF. The CDR3 nucleotides read TGTGCCAGCAGTTCGACAGGGGGCGCAGGTCAGCCCCAGCATTTT.

The gene calls are TRBV7-9 and TRBJ2-3, with D hard to call. This CDR3 spans 15 amino acids. V was shortened by 5 bases and J by 2 bases, with 14 bases between the two germline ends. The germline CDR1 and CDR2 sequences are SEHNR and FQNEAQ (reference sequence). CDR3 sequence (DNA): TGTGCCAGCAGCCTCCTTGATTTAGACACAGATACGCAGTATTTT. It specifies CASSLLDLDTDTQYF.

This sequence joins TRBV12-3 or TRBV12-4 and TRBJ2-4; no clear D. Trimming removed 5 bases at V and 8 bases at J, with 4 bases between. The CDR3 extends over 10 amino acids. The CDR3 reads CASSGHIQYF. CDR3 bases: TGTGCCAGCAGTGGGCACATTCAGTACTTC.

This rearrangement joins TRBV28 to TRBJ1-6; 7 nucleotides line up with TRBD1. Germline values: CDR1 MDHEN, CDR2 SYDVKM. With 4 bases clipped from V and 8 bases from J, the junction kept 11 bases outside the gene matches. The CDR3 has 16 residues. The CDR3 loop reads CASSSGQRGRDSPLHF. The CDR3 DNA sequence: TGTGCCAGCAGTTCGGGACAGCGAGGACGGGATTCACCCCTCCACTTT. The variable domain in full, completed from reference TRBV28 and TRBJ1-6, reads DVKVTQSSRYLVKRTGEKVFLECVQDMDHENMFWYRQDPGLGLRLIYFSYDVKMKEKGDIPEGYSVSREKKERFSLILESASTNQTSMYLCASSSGQRGRDSPLHFGNGTRLTVT.

The V gene is TRBV19, the J gene TRBJ1-2, with unresolved D. V lost 5 bases and J 4 bases, leaving 17 bases between the germline ends. Germline CDR1 is LNHDA and CDR2 is SQIVND (reference sequence). The CDR3 is made up of 15 amino acids. Here the CDR3 reads CASSQRESLLYGYTF. DNA for the CDR3: TGTGCCAGTAGTCAAAGAGAAAGCCTCCTCTATGGCTACACCTTC.

The CDR3 region has the DNA TGTGCCAGCAGCTCACAGGGTCTCTACACAGATACGCAGTATTTT. Translated, it gives CASSSQGLYTDTQYF. This chain links TRBV11-3 with TRBJ2-3; possibly TRBD1 for D (6 bases). This CDR3 has 15 amino acids. Germline values: CDR1 SGHNT, CDR2 YENEEA. Trimming took 4 bases from V and 2 from J, leaving 13 bases between them.

The chain has TRBV30 and TRBJ2-7; D gene unclear. The germline gives CDR1 GTSNPN, CDR2 SVGIG (reference sequence). This CDR3 has 11 residues. V was trimmed by 1 base and J by 3 bases, leaving 4 bases between them. The CDR3 DNA sequence: TGTGCCTGGAGTGCCCACTACGAGCAGTACTTC. It translates to CAWSAHYEQYF.

CDR3 nucleotides: TGTGCCAGTAGTATGATGGGACAGGGGTACTACGAGCAGTACTTC. This gives the protein CASSMMGQGYYEQYF. This chain uses TRBV19 with TRBJ2-7; 10 nucleotides line up with TRBD1. The V segment lost 3 bases and the J segment 3 bases; nucleotides outside the gene matches: 5. Germline CDR1 LNHDA, CDR2 SQIVND (reference sequence). This CDR3 contains 15 residues.

This chain connects TRBV15 to TRBJ2-1; 7 bases align to TRBD2. With 0 bases clipped from V and 8 bases from J, the junction kept 7 bases outside the gene matches. The germline gives CDR1 LNHNV, CDR2 YYDKDF (reference sequence). This CDR3 spans 15 amino acids. DNA of the CDR3: TGTGCCACCAGCAGAGATGGGACTAACGGGGATGAGCAGTTCTTC. Amino acid sequence: CATSRDGTNGDEQFF.

This chain uses TRBV19 with TRBJ1-2, with D possibly TRBD1 on 5 matching bases. Between the trimmed V and J ends, which lost 9 bases and 7 bases, there was a span of 12 bases. The length of the CDR3 is 11 residues. CDR1 is LNHDA, CDR2 SQIVND, per germline (reference sequence). The CDR3 DNA is TGTGCCAGCAAGGGGTTTGGTGGCTACACCTTC. Encoded protein: CASKGFGGYTF. The variable domain in full, with the rest retrieved from reference TRBV19 and TRBJ1-2, is DGGITQSPKYLFRKEGQNVTLSCEQNLNHDAMYWYRQDPGQGLRLIYYSQIVNDFQKGDIAEGYSVSREKKESFPLTVTSAQKNPTAFYLCASKGFGGYTFGSGTRLTVV.

The rearrangement uses TRBV28 and TRBJ1-5, with TRBD1 matching over 9 bases. The CDR3 covers 17 residues. Trimming took 8 bases from V and 4 from J; bases not matched to a gene: 15. CDR1 MDHEN and CDR2 SYDVKM come from the germline V gene. Here the CDR3 DNA reads TGTGCCAGCCGACCCGGGACAGGGCCCAAGGATAATCAGCCCCAGCATTTT. As protein: CASRPGTGPKDNQPQHF.

The V gene is TRBV28, the J gene TRBJ2-5; TRBD1 is a possible D gene (6 bases). Germline V gene sequence: CDR1 MDHEN, CDR2 SYDVKM. The CDR3 totals 15 residues. The V end lost 4 bases, the J end lost 2 bases, and 14 bases lay between the germline ends. CDR3 sequence (DNA): TGTGCCAGCAGTTCCGACAGGTACGGGCAAGAGACCCAGTACTTC. Residues: CASSSDRYGQETQYF. The whole variable domain, filled in from reference TRBV28 and TRBJ2-5, reads DVKVTQSSRYLVKRTGEKVFLECVQDMDHENMFWYRQDPGLGLRLIYFSYDVKMKEKGDIPEGYSVSREKKERFSLILESASTNQTSMYLCASSSDRYGQETQYFGPGTRLLVL.

The rearrangement links TRBV7-3 to TRBJ2-3, with 7 bases lining up with TRBD2. CDR3 size: 14 residues. Germline CDR1 and CDR2: SGHTA and FQGTGA. With 5 bases clipped from V and 2 bases from J, the junction kept 4 bases outside the gene matches. DNA of the CDR3: TGTGCCAGCAGCCCAGGGACTAACACAGATACGCAGTATTTT. Translated: CASSPGTNTDTQYF.